This T cell receptor beta chain was identified during a study of identical twins. This clonotype was detected only a few times. The target antigen is unknown. Overall study findings and caveats: The models gave estimates that fell short of the out-of-frame TCR alpha sharing seen in monozygotic twins. The authors noted that invariant MAIT and iNKT cells could partly confound zero-insertion analyses.

After template switching added a universal primer site, the resulting cDNA carried unique molecular identifiers. TCRdb passed the 5' RACE reads through MiXCR, listing each CDR3 protein once. The repertoire holds 500,000 to 700,000 distinct CDR3 sequences, with about 7.1% as singletons. From germline, CDR1 is SGHAT and CDR2 FQNNGV. The CDR3 is made up of 15 amino acids. V was shortened by 1 base and J by 5 bases, with 14 bases between the two germline ends. This same sample was also taken into another study, of yellow fever vaccine responses in identical twins.

Material for sequencing was PBMCs. The chain combines TRBV11-2 with TRBJ2-5, with D possibly matching TRBD1 (6 bases). The sequence came from a woman aged 18 to 35 in good health. CDR3 sequence: CASSLAAGAVETQYF. CDR3 nucleotides: TGTGCCAGCAGCTTAGCGGCAGGGGCGGTGGAGACCCAGTACTTC.